Shown below are 2 T cell receptor beta chains from a single sample sequenced in a study of type 1 and type 2 diabetes patients. The PCR template was genomic DNA. Multiplex PCR with 30 forward and 13 reverse primers amplified the TCR beta CDR3. TCRdb used MiXCR to reprocess the multiplex PCR reads, holding one entry per CDR3 protein. The sample lists 270,000 or so distinct CDR3 sequences, around 47% occurring once. Sequenced sample: peripheral blood mononuclear cells (PBMCs). The receptor set was obtained from a man younger than 35 with type 2 diabetes.

The DNA for the CDR3 is TGTGCCACCAGCAGAGATCCGAATGAGCAGTTCTTC. Its translation: CATSRDPNEQFF. The gene calls are TRBV15 and TRBJ2-1; the D is unclear. This CDR3 is built from 12 residues. V was clipped by 0 bases and J by 7 bases, with 4 bases between them. Germline CDR1 and CDR2: LNHNV and YYDKDF (reference sequence).

The rearrangement uses TRBV7-4 and TRBJ1-1, with unresolved D. The CDR3 consists of 13 residues. In germline, CDR1 is SGHVT, CDR2 SQSDAQ. V shed 4 bases and J shed 1 base, with 7 bases lying between them. CDR3 region: CASSSDWNTEAFF. Written as DNA, the CDR3 is TGTGCCAGCAGCTCGGACTGGAACACTGAAGCTTTCTTT.